This T cell receptor (beta chain) was recovered during a study of cytomegalovirus exposure and HLA in healthy donors. Study findings and constraints: The authors confirmed in vitro that three CMV-associated chains were specific for CMV antigens. Beyond CMV serostatus, there was no information to go on about immune exposure.

The PCR was carried out with 60 Vbeta primers and 13 Jbeta primers. Data came from immunoSEQ multiplex PCR; TCRdb stores just in-frame clones and leaves some out. Of hundreds of thousands of clones in the sample, roughly 79% were seen once. The donors (healthy individuals) were bone marrow donors. J was trimmed by 4 bases and V by 5 bases; bases with no gene match: 5. Germline V gene sequence: CDR1 SGHRS, CDR2 YFSETQ. This CDR3 is 14 amino acids long. As to this clone: Antigen unknown.

This chain links TRBV5-1 with TRBJ2-3; TRBD1 aligns across 9 bases. The clonotype originates from a male donor in good health and CMV-seronegative. Material: PBMCs. CDR3 protein: CASSNRGRSDTQYF. CDR3 in DNA: TGCGCCAGCAGTAACAGGGGGCGTTCAGATACGCAGTATTTT.